The 2 T cell receptor beta chains in this list originate from one sample, sequenced in a study of T cells in Graves' hyperthyroidism and ophthalmopathy. TCR beta CDR3 region amplification was performed from RNA transcripts. Researchers ran a first-round RT-PCR on the TCR CDR3 using the HTBI primer set. In TCRdb, the multiplex PCR reads were re-called with MiXCR into one record per CDR3 protein. The profile covers roughly 400,000 distinct CDR3 sequences, with over 12% appearing a single time and around 30% taken by the ten largest. Specimen: blood. The receptors originated from a man aged 45-65 years with Graves' ophthalmopathy.

This clonotype was counted ten times or more. CDR3 coding DNA: TGCGCCAGCAGCTTGGTTAGCGGGACCACCTACGAGCAGTACTTC. Translating it yields CASSLVSGTTYEQYF. The V gene is TRBV5-1, the J gene TRBJ2-7, with 8 bases that match TRBD2. V lost 0 bases to trimming and J lost 2 bases; unmatched junction nucleotides: 4. The V gene's germline CDR1 is SGHRS and CDR2 YFSETQ. This CDR3 comprises 15 residues.

This clonotype was seen at least ten times. V is TRBV20-1 and J is TRBJ2-7; D is unresolved. The germline V gene has CDR1 DFQATT and CDR2 SNEGSKA (reference sequence). The CDR3 runs 12 residues. V lost 1 base and J 2 bases, leaving 6 bases between the germline ends. The CDR3 spells CSARAKAYEQYF. CDR3 DNA sequence: TGCAGTGCTAGAGCCAAAGCCTACGAGCAGTACTTC.